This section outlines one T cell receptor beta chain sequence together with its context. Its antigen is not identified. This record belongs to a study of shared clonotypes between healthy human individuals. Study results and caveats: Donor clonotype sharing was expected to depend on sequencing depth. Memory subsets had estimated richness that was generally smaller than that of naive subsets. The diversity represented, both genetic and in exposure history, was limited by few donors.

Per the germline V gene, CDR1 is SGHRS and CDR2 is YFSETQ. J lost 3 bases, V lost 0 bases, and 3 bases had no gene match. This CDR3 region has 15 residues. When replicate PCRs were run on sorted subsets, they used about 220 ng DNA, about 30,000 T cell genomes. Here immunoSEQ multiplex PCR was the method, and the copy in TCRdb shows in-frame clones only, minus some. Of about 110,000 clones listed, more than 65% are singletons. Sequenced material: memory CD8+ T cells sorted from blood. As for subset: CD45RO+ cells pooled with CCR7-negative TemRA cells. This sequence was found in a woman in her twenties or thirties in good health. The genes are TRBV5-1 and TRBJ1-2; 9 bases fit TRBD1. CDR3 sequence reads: CASSLADRGYYGYTF. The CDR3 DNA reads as TGCGCCAGCAGCTTGGCCGACAGGGGGTACTATGGCTACACCTTC. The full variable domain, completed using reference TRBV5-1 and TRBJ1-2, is KAGVTQTPRYLIKTRGQQVTLSCSPISGHRSVSWYQQTPGQGLQFLFEYFSETQRNKGNFPGRFSGRQFSNSRSEMNVSTLELGDSALYLCASSLADRGYYGYTFGSGTRLTVV.